This T cell receptor (beta chain) was observed in a study of regulatory T cells in long-lasting Graves disease. Findings and limits, study-wide: The study found TRBV28, TRBJ1-2 and TRBJ2-5 favored in persistent disease.

Germline V gene sequence: CDR1 LGHNT, CDR2 FRNRAP. The V and J ends lost 2 bases and 4 bases respectively, with 16 bases between them. This CDR3 comprises 16 residues. The TCR beta library used iRepertoire HTBI primers with Arm-PCR amplification of CDR3. MiXCR, run by TCRdb on the multiplex PCR reads, gives a single entry per CDR3 protein. The profile shows roughly 410,000 distinct CDR3 sequences, approximately 16% of them singletons. This clonotype was counted at least ten times. Its antigen remains unidentified. Time point here: newly diagnosed GD, antithyroid drugs for less than 3 months. Preparation of the TCR library used RNA extracted from PBMCs. An endocrinology department in Xi'an, China, supplied the patients. These data are also associated with another study on T cells in Graves' hyperthyroidism and ophthalmopathy. That work states: Primed by the HTBI set, a first-round RT-PCR was run on the TCR CDR3.

The receptor's source is a woman aged 40 to 49 with Graves disease. The sequencing here drew on peripheral blood mononuclear cells (PBMCs), taken at new diagnosis, from a patient treated with antithyroid drugs. The V call is TRBV12-5, the J call TRBJ2-3, with D maybe TRBD2 (6 bases). The CDR3 loop reads CASGLPRGGPPDTQYF. The CDR3 DNA reads as TGTGCTAGTGGTTTGCCACGGGGAGGACCTCCAGATACGCAGTATTTT.